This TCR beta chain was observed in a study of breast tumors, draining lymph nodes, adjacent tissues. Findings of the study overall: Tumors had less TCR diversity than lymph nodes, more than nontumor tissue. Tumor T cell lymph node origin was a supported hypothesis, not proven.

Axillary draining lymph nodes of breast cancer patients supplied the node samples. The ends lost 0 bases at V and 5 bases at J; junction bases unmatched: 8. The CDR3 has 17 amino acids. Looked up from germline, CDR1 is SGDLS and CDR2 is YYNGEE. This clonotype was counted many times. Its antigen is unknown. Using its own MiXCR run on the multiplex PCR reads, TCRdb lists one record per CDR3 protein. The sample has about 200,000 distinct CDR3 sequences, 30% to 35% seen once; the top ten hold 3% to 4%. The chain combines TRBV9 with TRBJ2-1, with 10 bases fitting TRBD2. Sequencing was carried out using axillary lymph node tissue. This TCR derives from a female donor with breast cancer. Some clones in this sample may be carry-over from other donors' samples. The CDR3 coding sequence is TGTGCCAGCAGCGTAGCGCCCCTAGCGGGAGACAACAATGAGCAGTTCTTC. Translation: CASSVAPLAGDNNEQFF.